This T cell receptor beta chain was obtained from a study of blood T cells in healthy people across ages. Germline CDR1 and CDR2: SNHLY and FYNNEI. Trimming took off 1 base at V and 7 bases at J, with 13 bases between the two ends. The CDR3 has 14 residues. Primed by a sample-barcoded 5' primer and a J-beta primer mix, a second PCR proceeded for roughly 6 to 12 cycles. TCRdb used MiXCR to reprocess the 5' RACE reads, holding one entry per CDR3 protein. Among approximately 760,000 distinct CDR3 sequences listed, approximately 25% were seen once. General study results and limits: Naive CD4+ cell counts and diversity both ran higher in long-lived than in aged donors.

Concerning this clonotype itself: The target antigen is unknown.

These same records also appear under a second study, on T cells of mothers and their children.

The sequencing sample was made of blood. The chain links TRBV2 to TRBJ2-5; the D gene could be TRBD1 or TRBD2 (5 bases each). This TCR derives from a boy aged 10-17 years in good health. CDR3 region: CASSEGGAIPTQYF. For the CDR3, the DNA is TGTGCCAGCAGTGAAGGAGGGGCGATTCCGACCCAGTACTTC.